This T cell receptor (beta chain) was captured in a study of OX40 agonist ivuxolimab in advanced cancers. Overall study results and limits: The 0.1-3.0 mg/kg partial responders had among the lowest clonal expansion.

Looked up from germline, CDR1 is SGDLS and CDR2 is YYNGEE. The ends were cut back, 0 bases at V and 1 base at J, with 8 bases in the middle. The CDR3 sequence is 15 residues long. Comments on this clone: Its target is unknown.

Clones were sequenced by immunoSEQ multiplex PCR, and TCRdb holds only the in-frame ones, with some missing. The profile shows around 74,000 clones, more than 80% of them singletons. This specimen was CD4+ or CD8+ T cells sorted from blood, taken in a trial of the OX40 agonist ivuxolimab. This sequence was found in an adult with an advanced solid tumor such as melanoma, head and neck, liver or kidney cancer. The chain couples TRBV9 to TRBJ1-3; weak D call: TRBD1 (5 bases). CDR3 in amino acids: CASSVDGQSGNTIYF. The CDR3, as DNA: TGTGCCAGCAGCGTAGACGGACAATCTGGAAACACCATATATTTT.